The clone carrying this T cell receptor (beta chain) is termed medium-sized. Its antigen remains unidentified. The authors cocultured the mixed lymphocyte reaction cells at 37 degrees C for less than seven days. These data belong to a study of siplizumab effects on memory and regulatory T cells. Per germline, CDR1 MGHRA and CDR2 YSYEKL. This CDR3 is 16 amino acids long. V lost 0 bases and J lost 6; bases outside the gene matches: 9. Repertoires were generated with immunoSEQ multiplex PCR, while TCRdb's copy carries only in-frame clones and drops some. The table has about 13,000 clones, less than 40% seen once; the top ten hold roughly 9.1%.

Sequencing input: CFSE-low (dividing) CD8+ T cells sorted from an allogeneic mixed lymphocyte reaction. The gene calls are TRBV4-1 and TRBJ2-5, with 8 nucleotides matching TRBD2. The receptor comes from a human donor in good health; the cells came from an allogeneic mixed lymphocyte reaction. CDR3 bases: TGCGCCAGCAGCCAAGATATTAGCGGGATCCCCAAGACCCAGTACTTC. This gives the protein CASSQDISGIPKTQYF.